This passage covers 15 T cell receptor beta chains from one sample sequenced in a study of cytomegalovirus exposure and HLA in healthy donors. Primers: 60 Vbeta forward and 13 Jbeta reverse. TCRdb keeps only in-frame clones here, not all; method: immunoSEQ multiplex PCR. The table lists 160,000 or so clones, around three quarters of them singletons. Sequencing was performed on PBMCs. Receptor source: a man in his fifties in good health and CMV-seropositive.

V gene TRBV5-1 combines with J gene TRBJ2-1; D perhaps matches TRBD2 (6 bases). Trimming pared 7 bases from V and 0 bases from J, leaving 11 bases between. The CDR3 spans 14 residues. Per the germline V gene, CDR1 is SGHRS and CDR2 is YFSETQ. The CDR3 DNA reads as TGCGCCAGCCGGGACTCCAGCTCCTACAATGAGCAGTTCTTC. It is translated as CASRDSSSYNEQFF. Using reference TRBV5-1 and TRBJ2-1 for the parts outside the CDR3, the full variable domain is KAGVTQTPRYLIKTRGQQVTLSCSPISGHRSVSWYQQTPGQGLQFLFEYFSETQRNKGNFPGRFSGRQFSNSRSEMNVSTLELGDSALYLCASRDSSSYNEQFFGPGTRLTVL.

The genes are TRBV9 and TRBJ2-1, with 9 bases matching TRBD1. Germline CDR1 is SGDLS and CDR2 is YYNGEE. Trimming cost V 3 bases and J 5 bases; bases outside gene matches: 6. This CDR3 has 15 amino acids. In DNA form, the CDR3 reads TGTGCCAGCAGCGCCGGACAGGGGCGACACAATGAGCAGTTCTTC. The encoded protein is CASSAGQGRHNEQFF.

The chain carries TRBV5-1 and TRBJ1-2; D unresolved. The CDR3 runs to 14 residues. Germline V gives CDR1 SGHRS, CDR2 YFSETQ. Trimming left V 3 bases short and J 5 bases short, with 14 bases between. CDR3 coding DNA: TGCGCCAGCAGCTACCCTGAGGGAAGATATGGCTACACCTTC. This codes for CASSYPEGRYGYTF.

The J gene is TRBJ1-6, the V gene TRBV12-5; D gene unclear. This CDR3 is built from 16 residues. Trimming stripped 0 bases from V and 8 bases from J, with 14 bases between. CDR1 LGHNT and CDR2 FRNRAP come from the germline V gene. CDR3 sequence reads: CASGLVMTPRDSPLHF. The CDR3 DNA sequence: TGTGCTAGTGGTTTGGTAATGACGCCGCGGGATTCACCCCTCCACTTT.

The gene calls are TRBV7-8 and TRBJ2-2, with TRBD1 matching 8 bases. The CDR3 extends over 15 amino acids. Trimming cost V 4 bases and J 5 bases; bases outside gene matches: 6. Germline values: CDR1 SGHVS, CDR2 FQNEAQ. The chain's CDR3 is CASSSDRGRTGELFF. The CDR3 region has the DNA TGTGCCAGCAGCTCTGACAGGGGCAGGACCGGGGAGCTGTTTTTT.

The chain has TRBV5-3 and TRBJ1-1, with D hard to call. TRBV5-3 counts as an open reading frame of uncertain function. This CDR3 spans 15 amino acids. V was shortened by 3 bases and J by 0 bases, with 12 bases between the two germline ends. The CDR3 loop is CARSSCRNMNTEAFF. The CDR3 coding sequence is TGTGCCAGAAGCTCCTGTCGTAATATGAACACTGAAGCTTTCTTT.

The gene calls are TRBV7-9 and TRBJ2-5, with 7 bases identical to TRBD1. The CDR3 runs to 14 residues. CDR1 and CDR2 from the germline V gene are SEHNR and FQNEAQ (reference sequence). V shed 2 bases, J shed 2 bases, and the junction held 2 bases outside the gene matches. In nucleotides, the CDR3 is TGTGCCAGCAGCTTAACAGGGGTTCAAGAGACCCAGTACTTC. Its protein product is CASSLTGVQETQYF. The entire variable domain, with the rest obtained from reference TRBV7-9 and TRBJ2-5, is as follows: DTGVSQNPRHKITKRGQNVTFRCDPISEHNRLYWYRQTLGQGPEFLTYFQNEAQLEKSRLLSDRFSAERPKGSFSTLEIQRTEQGDSAMYLCASSLTGVQETQYFGPGTRLLVL.

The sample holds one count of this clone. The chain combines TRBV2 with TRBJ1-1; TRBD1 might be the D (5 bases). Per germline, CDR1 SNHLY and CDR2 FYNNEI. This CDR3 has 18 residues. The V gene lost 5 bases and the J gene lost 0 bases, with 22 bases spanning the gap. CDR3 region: CASSWFGGQSTMNTEAFF. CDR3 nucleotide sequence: TGTGCCAGCAGTTGGTTCGGGGGTCAAAGCACAATGAACACTGAAGCTTTCTTT.

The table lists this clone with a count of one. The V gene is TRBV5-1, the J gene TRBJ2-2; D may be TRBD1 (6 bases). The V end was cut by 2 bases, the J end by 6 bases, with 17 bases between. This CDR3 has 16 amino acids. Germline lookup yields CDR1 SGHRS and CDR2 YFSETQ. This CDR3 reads CASSLRGSNTPGELFF. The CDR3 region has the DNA TGCGCCAGCAGCTTAAGGGGGTCTAATACTCCCGGGGAGCTGTTTTTT.

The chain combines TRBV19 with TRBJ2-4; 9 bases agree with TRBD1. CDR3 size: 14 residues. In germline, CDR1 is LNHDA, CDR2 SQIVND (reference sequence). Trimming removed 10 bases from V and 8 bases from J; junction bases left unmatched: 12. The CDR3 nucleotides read TGTGCCACATCCCCGGACAGGGGTGTTGACATTCAGTACTTC. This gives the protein CATSPDRGVDIQYF.

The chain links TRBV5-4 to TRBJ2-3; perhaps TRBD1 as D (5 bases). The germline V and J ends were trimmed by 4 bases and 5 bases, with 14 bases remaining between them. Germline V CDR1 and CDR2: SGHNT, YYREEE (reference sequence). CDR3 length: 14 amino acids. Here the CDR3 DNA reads TGTGCCAGCAGCCTAGACAGTTTCCAAGATACGCAGTATTTT. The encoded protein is CASSLDSFQDTQYF. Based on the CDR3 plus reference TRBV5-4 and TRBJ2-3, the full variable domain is ETGVTQSPTHLIKTRGQQVTLRCSSQSGHNTVSWYQQALGQGPQFIFQYYREEENGRGNFPPRFSGLQFPNYSSELNVNALELDDSALYLCASSLDSFQDTQYFGPGTRLTVL.

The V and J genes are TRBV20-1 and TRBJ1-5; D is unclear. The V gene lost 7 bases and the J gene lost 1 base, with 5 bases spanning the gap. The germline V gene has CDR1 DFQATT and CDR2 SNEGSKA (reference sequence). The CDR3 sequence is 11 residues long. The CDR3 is CSVGSNQPQHF. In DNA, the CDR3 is TGCAGTGTGGGCAGCAATCAGCCCCAGCATTTT.

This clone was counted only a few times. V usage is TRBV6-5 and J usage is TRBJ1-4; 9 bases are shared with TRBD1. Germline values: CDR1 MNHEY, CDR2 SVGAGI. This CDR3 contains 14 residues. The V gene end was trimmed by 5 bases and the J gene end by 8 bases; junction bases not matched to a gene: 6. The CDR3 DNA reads TGTGCCAGCAGTCCGACAGGGGGAGGAGAAAAACTGTTTTTT. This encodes CASSPTGGGEKLFF.

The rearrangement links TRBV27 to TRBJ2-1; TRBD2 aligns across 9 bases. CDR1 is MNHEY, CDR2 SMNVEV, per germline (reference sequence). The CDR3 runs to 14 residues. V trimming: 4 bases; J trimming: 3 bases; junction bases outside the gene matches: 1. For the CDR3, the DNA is TGTGCCAGCAGTTCTAGCGGGATCTACAATGAGCAGTTCTTC. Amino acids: CASSSSGIYNEQFF.

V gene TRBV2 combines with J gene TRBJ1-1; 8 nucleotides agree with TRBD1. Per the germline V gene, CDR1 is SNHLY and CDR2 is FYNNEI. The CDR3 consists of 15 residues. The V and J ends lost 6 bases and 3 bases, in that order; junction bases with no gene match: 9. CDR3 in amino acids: CASRAPDRADTEAFF. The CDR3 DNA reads TGTGCCAGCAGAGCACCGGACAGGGCTGACACTGAAGCTTTCTTT.